One sample yielded the 14 T cell receptor beta chains listed below, sequenced in a study of T-cell memory formation after mild COVID-19. TCRdb ran MiXCR on the 5' RACE reads and lists one entry per CDR3 protein. The sample holds hundreds of thousands of distinct CDR3 sequences; 25% to 30% are singletons and the top ten take 13%. The sequenced sample consisted of PBMCs or a T cell subset sorted from them (not recorded which). Every receptor here comes from an adult woman who had mild COVID-19 (a few samples of this study predate the infection). Cell type and time point are not known.

This chain connects TRBV2 to TRBJ2-7, with 9 positions matching TRBD1. Germline lookup yields CDR1 SNHLY and CDR2 FYNNEI. The CDR3 runs 13 residues. The J segment lost 2 bases and the V segment lost 10 bases, leaving 6 bases of the junction unmatched. The CDR3, as DNA: TGTGCCACCCGGAGACAGGGGGCCTACGAGCAGTACTTC. Amino acid sequence: CATRRQGAYEQYF.

This clonotype was detected a few times. CDR3 sequence: CASSHGQGSYQETQYF. In nucleotides, the CDR3 is TGTGCCAGCAGTCACGGACAGGGATCCTACCAAGAGACCCAGTACTTC. V and J are TRBV12-3 or TRBV12-4 and TRBJ2-5; 8 bases line up with TRBD1. The CDR3 runs to 16 residues. J lost 0 bases, V lost 5 bases, and 8 bases had no gene match.

The V gene is TRBV20-1, the J gene TRBJ1-2, with 9 bases that match TRBD1. The CDR3 is made up of 16 amino acids. Per the germline V gene, CDR1 is DFQATT and CDR2 is SNEGSKA (reference sequence). J lost 3 bases, V lost 6 bases, and 14 bases had no gene match. CDR3 protein: CSATTLDRGMDYGYTF. CDR3 nucleotide sequence: TGCAGTGCCACAACCTTGGACAGGGGCATGGACTATGGCTACACCTTC.

This clonotype showed up just a few times. This chain joins TRBV5-5 and TRBJ2-1; D possibly matches TRBD1 or TRBD2 (5 bases each). The V gene lost 4 bases and the J gene lost 1 base, with 12 bases spanning the gap. CDR1 and CDR2 from the germline V gene are SGHKS and YYEKEE (reference sequence). The CDR3 sequence is 15 residues long. The DNA for the CDR3 is TGTGCCAGCAGCCGCCGGGACCCATCCTACAATGAGCAGTTCTTC. It is translated as CASSRRDPSYNEQFF.

This rearrangement joins TRBV3-1 to TRBJ2-1, with D maybe TRBD1 (5 bases). CDR3 length equals 13 residues. V dropped 2 bases and J dropped 6 bases, with 8 bases sitting between them. Germline CDR1 reads LGHDT; CDR2 reads YNNKEL (reference sequence). The CDR3 nucleotides are TGTGCCAGCAGCCAACAGGACATCAATGAGCAGTTCTTC. Translation: CASSQQDINEQFF.

The sample holds a few counts of this clonotype. The chain employs TRBV11-2 and TRBJ2-7, with D possibly TRBD1 on 5 matching bases. The CDR3 has 16 residues. CDR1 and CDR2 (germline): SGHAT, FQNNGV. V dropped 2 bases and J dropped 2 bases, with 16 bases sitting between them. CDR3 bases: TGTGCCAGCAGCTTACTCACGGTGCAGGGCCCCTACGAGCAGTACTTC. It is translated as CASSLLTVQGPYEQYF.

The CDR3 DNA is TGCGCCAGCAGCAAGGGGATACTGAACACTGAAGCTTTCTTT. Protein: CASSKGILNTEAFF. The J gene is TRBJ1-1, the V gene TRBV5-1; possible D gene TRBD1, 5 bases. The CDR3 runs to 14 residues. V was pared by 4 bases and J by 0 bases, with 10 bases between. CDR1 and CDR2 from the germline V gene are SGHRS and YFSETQ.

The chain has TRBV5-4 and TRBJ1-5; the D gene is possibly TRBD1 (5 bases). The CDR3 is 15 residues long. V was shortened by 4 bases and J by 1 base, with 12 bases between the two germline ends. CDR1 and CDR2 (germline): SGHNT, YYREEE (reference sequence). The CDR3 region is CASSRDPGSNQPQHF. Here the CDR3 DNA reads TGTGCCAGCAGCAGGGACCCTGGGAGCAATCAGCCCCAGCATTTT.

This chain uses TRBV30 with TRBJ2-5; 7 bases are a match to TRBD1. CDR1 is GTSNPN, CDR2 SVGIG, per germline (reference sequence). The J segment lost 3 bases and the V segment lost 2 bases, leaving 3 bases of the junction unmatched. CDR3 length: 13 residues. DNA for the CDR3: TGTGCCTGGAGTCCGGGACAGAAAGAGACCCAGTACTTC. It translates to CAWSPGQKETQYF. The full variable domain, with the rest looked up from reference TRBV30 and TRBJ2-5, is SQTIHQWPATLVQPVGSPLSLECTVEGTSNPNLYWYRQAAGRGLQLLFYSVGIGQISSEVPQNLSASRPQDRQFILSSKKLLLSDSGFYLCAWSPGQKETQYFGPGTRLLVL.

CDR3 nucleotides: TGCGCCAGCAGCTTGGCCAACGCGTGGGGTAACACTGAAGCTTTCTTT. It codes for CASSLANAWGNTEAFF. V is TRBV5-1 and J is TRBJ1-1; no clear D gene. CDR3 length equals 16 residues. Germline CDR1 and CDR2: SGHRS and YFSETQ. The germline V and J ends were trimmed by 0 bases and 2 bases, with 14 bases remaining between them. The whole variable domain, filled in from reference TRBV5-1 and TRBJ1-1, reads KAGVTQTPRYLIKTRGQQVTLSCSPISGHRSVSWYQQTPGQGLQFLFEYFSETQRNKGNFPGRFSGRQFSNSRSEMNVSTLELGDSALYLCASSLANAWGNTEAFFGQGTRLTVV.

This rearrangement joins TRBV29-1 to TRBJ1-2; no definite D call. The CDR3 sequence is 11 residues long. Trimming removed 4 bases from V and 8 bases from J, with 11 bases in between. Per germline, CDR1 SQVTM and CDR2 ANQGSEA. The CDR3 bases are TGCAGCGTTGGGGGTCGTGGAGGCTACACCTTC. Its protein product is CSVGGRGGYTF.

This clonotype was observed a handful of times. This chain uses TRBV12-3 or TRBV12-4 with TRBJ2-3; the D gene is possibly TRBD2 (6 bases). The CDR3 extends over 14 amino acids. V shed 7 bases and J shed 4 bases, with 15 bases lying between them. CDR3 nucleotides: TGTGCCAGCACCCCCGGGGGTCGACCAGATACGCAGTATTTT. This encodes CASTPGGRPDTQYF.

The gene calls are TRBV5-1 and TRBJ2-3; 10 bases are a match to TRBD1. The CDR3 has 15 amino acids. Trimming at V came to 4 bases and at J to 1 base, leaving 3 bases not matched to a gene. The germline CDR1 and CDR2 sequences are SGHRS and YFSETQ. CDR3 loop: CASSETGGRTDTQYF. The DNA of the CDR3 is TGCGCCAGCAGCGAGACAGGGGGCCGCACAGATACGCAGTATTTT. Based on the CDR3 plus reference TRBV5-1 and TRBJ2-3, the full variable domain is KAGVTQTPRYLIKTRGQQVTLSCSPISGHRSVSWYQQTPGQGLQFLFEYFSETQRNKGNFPGRFSGRQFSNSRSEMNVSTLELGDSALYLCASSETGGRTDTQYFGPGTRLTVL.

This clonotype was observed a few times. V gene TRBV7-2 combines with J gene TRBJ2-1; TRBD2 matches 7 bases. The CDR3 is made up of 16 amino acids. V dropped 4 bases and J dropped 6; count of bases not matched to a gene: 12. Germline CDR1 SGHTA, CDR2 FQGNSA. This chain's CDR3 is CASSSGTTLSFNEQFF. The CDR3, as DNA: TGTGCCAGCAGCTCCGGGACTACTCTATCGTTCAATGAGCAGTTCTTC.